This TCR beta chain appears in the sequencing data of a study of blood T cells in healthy people across ages. Findings and caveats of the study: Across the age range, TCR beta diversity per million T cells fell in a roughly linear way.

Germline V gene data show CDR1 as LNHDA and CDR2 as SQIVND (reference sequence). This CDR3 spans 16 amino acids. Details on this clonotype: Antigen unknown. The germline gene is not matched at one end of the junction; a read error may be the cause.

A sample-barcoded 5' primer and a J-beta primer mix were used in a second PCR of roughly 6 to 12 cycles. TCRdb reprocessed the 5' RACE reads via MiXCR and lists one record per CDR3 protein. This table has some 1.6 million distinct CDR3 sequences, about 31% appearing once. The source of this sequence is a woman aged 25 to 39 in good health. The sequenced sample was blood. J is TRBJ2-5 and V is TRBV19, with 7 bases lining up with TRBD1. The CDR3 spells CAGSHTRGGNQETQYF. In nucleotides, the CDR3 is TGTGCCGGATCACATACAAGAGGGGGCAACCAAGAGACTCAGTACTTC.